These 12 T cell receptor beta chains were all obtained from the same sample, sequenced in a study of CD8+ T cells in alopecia areata. Sample treatment: oral pan-JAK inhibitor, 5-10 mg twice daily. In each case, RNA was isolated and then reverse transcribed into cDNA as the sequencing template. The assay was immunoSEQ multiplex PCR, and TCRdb's table has in-frame clones only and misses some. This table has over 95,000 clones, around 55% appearing once. The starting material was CD8+ T cells sorted from blood, obtained at week 4, from a patient treated with tofacitinib. These receptor sequences come from a human donor with alopecia areata.

The V and J genes are TRBV28 and TRBJ2-1; possibly TRBD1 for D (6 bases). V shed 5 bases and J shed 5 bases, with 16 bases lying between them. This CDR3 comprises 15 residues. The germline V gene has CDR1 MDHEN and CDR2 SYDVKM. CDR3 loop: CASSPGALSHNEQFF. In DNA, the CDR3 is TGTGCCAGCAGTCCAGGGGCCCTATCACACAATGAGCAGTTCTTC.

This clone was seen a handful of times. The chain joins TRBV7-9 to TRBJ2-2; no firm D call. V lost 5 bases and J 0 bases, leaving 19 bases between the germline ends. This CDR3 region has 18 residues. CDR1 and CDR2 from the germline V gene are SEHNR and FQNEAQ (reference sequence). CDR3 DNA sequence: TGTGCCAGCAGCCCCAGCTACTCCGGGTTCGCGAACACCGGGGAGCTGTTTTTT. Its translation: CASSPSYSGFANTGELFF.

The chain combines TRBV4-1 with TRBJ2-5; 9 bases align to TRBD1. In germline, CDR1 is MGHRA, CDR2 YSYEKL. With V trimmed by 1 base and J by 7 bases, 7 bases remained unmatched. The length of the CDR3 is 15 residues. The CDR3 reads CASSQGLGQGGTQYF. The CDR3 bases are TGCGCCAGCAGCCAAGGGCTGGGACAGGGAGGGACCCAGTACTTC.

The V call is TRBV7-7, the J call TRBJ2-7; D possibly corresponds to TRBD2 (5 bases). The V gene's germline CDR1 is SSHAT and CDR2 FNYEAQ (reference sequence). CDR3 length: 13 amino acids. V lost 5 bases and J lost 2, with 10 bases in between. The CDR3 reads CASSVLGAYEQYF. The CDR3 DNA is TGTGCCAGCAGCGTGCTGGGAGCCTACGAGCAGTACTTC.

This clone is medium-sized within its sample. The rearrangement joins TRBV7-3 to TRBJ2-1; either TRBD1 or TRBD2 may fit D (6 bases each). Trimming stripped 1 base from V and 4 bases from J, with 11 bases between. CDR3 size: 15 residues. Per the germline V gene, CDR1 is SGHTA and CDR2 is FQGTGA. The CDR3 is CASSLSGTIYNEQFF. The DNA for the CDR3 is TGTGCCAGCAGCTTAAGCGGGACAATATACAATGAGCAGTTCTTC.

The chain joins TRBV25-1 to TRBJ2-5, with D possibly being TRBD1 (5 bases). CDR1 is MGHDK and CDR2 is SYGVNS in the germline V gene. The CDR3 sequence is 12 residues long. The ends were cut back, 4 bases at V and 9 bases at J, with 12 bases in the middle. The CDR3 DNA is TGTGCCAGCAGTGGGGGCAGCGAGCCCCAGTACTTC. As protein: CASSGGSEPQYF.

The rearrangement links TRBV15 to TRBJ2-1; 9 bases map to TRBD1. Looked up from germline, CDR1 is LNHNV and CDR2 is YYDKDF (reference sequence). This CDR3 spans 14 amino acids. With 8 bases clipped from V and 4 bases from J, the junction kept 6 bases outside the gene matches. The CDR3 spells CATGTGTGYNEQFF. CDR3 nucleotides: TGTGCCACCGGAACCGGGACAGGGTACAATGAGCAGTTCTTC.

The chain couples TRBV10-3 to TRBJ2-3, with 9 positions matching TRBD2. CDR1 and CDR2 (germline): ENHRY, SYGVKD. CDR3 size: 15 residues. J lost 2 bases, V lost 5 bases, and 5 bases had no gene match. The CDR3 sequence is CAISRTSVYTDTQYF. DNA for the CDR3: TGTGCCATCAGTCGGACTAGCGTCTACACAGATACGCAGTATTTT.

This clone was picked up a small number of times. The V call is TRBV6-5, the J call TRBJ2-3, with D possibly being TRBD1 (6 bases). The length of the CDR3 is 14 residues. The ends were cut back, 5 bases at V and 3 bases at J, with 12 bases in the middle. CDR1 and CDR2 (germline): MNHEY, SVGAGI. CDR3 sequence reads: CASSEWGQTDTQYF. DNA of the CDR3: TGTGCCAGCAGTGAGTGGGGACAAACAGATACGCAGTATTTT.

The chain uses TRBV5-6 and TRBJ2-1; TRBD1 matches 7 bases. The CDR3 is 13 amino acids. The V and J ends lost 4 bases and 10 bases, in that order; junction bases with no gene match: 8. The V gene's germline CDR1 is SGHDT and CDR2 YYEEEE. The CDR3 coding sequence is TGTGCCAGCAGCATAGGGTCAGGGGGAGAGCAGTTCTTC. Residues: CASSIGSGGEQFF.

The V call is TRBV14, the J call TRBJ2-1, with 7 nucleotides matching TRBD2. The CDR3 has 14 residues. The J segment lost 8 bases and the V segment lost 1 base, leaving 5 bases of the junction unmatched. The germline V gene has CDR1 SGHDN and CDR2 FVKESK. The CDR3 coding sequence is TGTGCCAGCAGCCAAGTGGCTAGCGGCGATGAGCAGTTCTTC. Translating gives CASSQVASGDEQFF.

V usage is TRBV29-1 and J usage is TRBJ2-1; the match to TRBD2 covers 7 bases. CDR1 is SQVTM and CDR2 is ANQGSEA in the germline V gene. The CDR3 runs to 11 residues. V shed 7 bases and J 9 bases; nucleotides not matched to a gene: 6. This CDR3 reads CSAGTTGEQFF. CDR3 DNA: TGCAGCGCCGGGACTACCGGTGAGCAGTTCTTC.